This TCR beta chain was captured by sequencing in a study of T cells after somatic rescue of genetic block (dated by TCRdb to the early 2020s). Background on the whole study: The study assessed how robust, over the long term, a T-cell system was when the system had developed through somatic rescue of a genetic block in T-cell development.

Comments on this clone: This clone's antigen is unknown. Base-call qualities are not available, and no considerably larger clone is one nucleotide away.

Receptors were amplified or captured by the immunoSEQ multiplex PCR assay. Sourced from immuneACCESS, this table was stored by TCRdb with only in-frame sequences that have V and J called. A share of the clones is absent; for the studies checked, an unresolved V gene accounts for under half, and the remainder has no known explanation. This sample is represented by roughly 67,000 clones; under 95% of them were singletons. The leading ten clones occupy 2.9% of the sample. Reading the germline V gene gives CDR1 SGHTA and CDR2 FQGNSA. Counted from cysteine to phenylalanine, this CDR3 has 12 amino acids. The read is trimmed to its CDR3 DNA, 36 bases read in frame from base 1. Deletion took 1 base off V and 10 bases off J, with a span of 8 bases between the germline ends.

Recombination linked TRBV7-2 to TRBJ1-5, with no confidently assigned D gene. The sample taken for sequencing was peripheral blood mononuclear cells (PBMCs). The source is a man aged 35-49 years. The DNA sequence is given as TGTGCCAGCAGCTTAGGTCGTCTTCCCCAGCATTTT. This yields the protein CASSLGRLPQHF.